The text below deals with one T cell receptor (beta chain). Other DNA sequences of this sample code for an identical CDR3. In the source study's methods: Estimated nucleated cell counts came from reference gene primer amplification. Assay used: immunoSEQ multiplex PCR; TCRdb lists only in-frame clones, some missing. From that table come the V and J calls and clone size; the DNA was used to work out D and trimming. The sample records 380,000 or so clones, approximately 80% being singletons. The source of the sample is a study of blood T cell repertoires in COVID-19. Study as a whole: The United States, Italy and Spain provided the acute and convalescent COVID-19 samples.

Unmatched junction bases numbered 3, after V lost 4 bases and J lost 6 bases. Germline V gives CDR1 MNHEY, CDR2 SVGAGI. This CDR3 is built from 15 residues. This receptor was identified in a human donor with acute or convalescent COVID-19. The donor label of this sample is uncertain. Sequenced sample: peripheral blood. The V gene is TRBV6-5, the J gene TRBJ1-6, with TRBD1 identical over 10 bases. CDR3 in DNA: TGTGCCAGCAGTTCCGGGACAGGGGTTAATTCACCCCTCCACTTT. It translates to CASSSGTGVNSPLHF.